Each of the 27 T cell receptor beta chains below was sequenced from the same sample in a study of blood T cell repertoires in COVID-19. Some clones are missing from TCRdb's copy, which holds only in-frame ones; the method was immunoSEQ multiplex PCR. There are roughly 300,000 clones in the sample; 85% to 90% occur only once, and about an eighth lies in the top ten. The sequenced sample was peripheral blood. The receptors shown here come from a human donor in a cohort sampled during active COVID-19.

Written as DNA, the CDR3 is TGTGCCAGCAGCTCGGATACGCAGTATTTT. Protein: CASSSDTQYF. The genes are TRBV7-2 and TRBJ2-3; D remains ambiguous. Trimming pared 4 bases from V and 6 bases from J, leaving 2 bases between. The length of the CDR3 is 10 residues. In germline, CDR1 is SGHTA, CDR2 FQGNSA. Filled out from reference TRBV7-2 and TRBJ2-3, the complete variable domain reads GAGVSQSPSNKVTEKGKDVELRCDPISGHTALYWYRQSLGQGLEFLIYFQGNSAPDKSGLPSDRFSAERTGGSVSTLTIQRTQQEDSAVYLCASSSDTQYFGPGTRLTVL.

In this sample, this clone turned up once. The J gene is TRBJ2-2, the V gene TRBV19; D is perhaps TRBD2 (5 bases). Per the germline V gene, CDR1 is LNHDA and CDR2 is SQIVND (reference sequence). Trimming stripped 5 bases from V and 6 bases from J, with 25 bases between. The CDR3 covers 18 residues. In nucleotides, the CDR3 is TGTGCCAGTAGTTACACCGGGATAAGCCGTTCTCCCCCCGGGGAGCTGTTTTTT. As protein: CASSYTGISRSPPGELFF.

CDR3 protein: CASSSPGLAEYNEQFF. CDR3 sequence (DNA): TGTGCCAGTAGTTCCCCTGGACTAGCGGAATACAATGAGCAGTTCTTC. This chain joins TRBV19 and TRBJ2-1; TRBD2 matches 10 bases. Germline V gene lookup returns CDR1 LNHDA and CDR2 SQIVND (reference sequence). This CDR3 contains 16 residues. J lost 4 bases, V lost 5 bases, and 8 bases had no gene match.

J is TRBJ2-1 and V is TRBV10-3, with no clear D. Trimming pared 4 bases from V and 9 bases from J, leaving 7 bases between. CDR3 length equals 11 residues. The germline V gene encodes CDR1 ENHRY and CDR2 SYGVKD. The DNA for the CDR3 is TGTGCCATCAGTGGCGGAACTGAGCAGTTCTTC. As protein: CAISGGTEQFF.

The chain recombines TRBV5-1 with TRBJ2-3, with 9 bases that match TRBD2. Germline loops: CDR1 SGHRS, CDR2 YFSETQ. The CDR3 is 16 amino acids. V lost 3 bases and J lost 0; bases outside the gene matches: 5. This CDR3 reads CASSSGTSLSTDTQYF. As DNA, the CDR3 is TGCGCCAGCAGCTCTGGGACTAGCCTGAGCACAGATACGCAGTATTTT.

The chain has TRBV19 and TRBJ1-2, with TRBD1 as a possible D gene (6 bases). The germline V and J ends were trimmed by 6 bases and 5 bases, with 13 bases remaining between them. Germline V lookup: CDR1 LNHDA, CDR2 SQIVND (reference sequence). The CDR3 extends over 13 amino acids. CDR3 residues: CASRLTGTYGYTF. CDR3 sequence (DNA): TGTGCCAGTAGATTAACAGGGACGTATGGCTACACCTTC. The whole variable domain, remainder taken from reference TRBV19 and TRBJ1-2, is DGGITQSPKYLFRKEGQNVTLSCEQNLNHDAMYWYRQDPGQGLRLIYYSQIVNDFQKGDIAEGYSVSREKKESFPLTVTSAQKNPTAFYLCASRLTGTYGYTFGSGTRLTVV.

The chain combines TRBV7-9 with TRBJ2-7; TRBD2 matches at 7 bases. This CDR3 has 16 amino acids. J gave up 0 bases and V 1 base, and 6 bases lay outside the gene matches. CDR1 is SEHNR, CDR2 FQNEAQ, per germline (reference sequence). The CDR3 nucleotides are TGTGCCAGCAGCTTAGACCCTAGCGGTCTCTCCTACGAGCAGTACTTC. It codes for CASSLDPSGLSYEQYF.

Regarding this clone: Other DNA sequences in this sample translate to the same CDR3. V is TRBV3-1 (or the pseudogene TRBV3-2) and J is TRBJ2-2; weak D call: TRBD2 (6 bases). The CDR3 is 14 amino acids. Between the trimmed V and J ends, which lost 3 bases and 5 bases, there was a span of 10 bases. Germline CDR1 and CDR2: LGHDT and YNNKEL (reference sequence). In nucleotides, the CDR3 is TGTGCCAGCAGCCAGGGACTGCCTACCGGGGAGCTGTTTTTT. This translates into CASSQGLPTGELFF.

V is TRBV2 and J is TRBJ1-6; TRBD1 matches at 10 bases. Germline V gene sequence: CDR1 SNHLY, CDR2 FYNNEI. CDR3 size: 15 residues. V gave up 6 bases and J gave up 7 bases; unmatched junction bases: 6. The CDR3 coding sequence is TGTGCCAGCAGAAGGGACAGGGGAGGAAATTCACCCCTCCACTTT. It is translated as CASRRDRGGNSPLHF.

The rearrangement uses TRBV28 and TRBJ2-3, with D tentatively TRBD2 (6 bases). CDR1 is MDHEN, CDR2 SYDVKM, per germline. V lost 5 bases to trimming and J lost 2 bases, with 14 bases between them. This CDR3 contains 15 residues. The CDR3: CASSRRAGPTDTQYF. The CDR3 DNA reads TGTGCCAGCAGTCGCCGAGCGGGCCCCACAGATACGCAGTATTTT.

This clone was observed a single time. V usage is TRBV7-7 and J usage is TRBJ2-7, with 7 bases lining up with TRBD1. J was trimmed by 0 bases and V by 1 base; bases with no gene match: 3. The germline V gene has CDR1 SSHAT and CDR2 FNYEAQ (reference sequence). The CDR3 length is 15 residues. The CDR3 bases are TGTGCCAGCAGCTTAGAACAGGGGCCCTCCTACGAGCAGTACTTC. This encodes CASSLEQGPSYEQYF.

This clone was picked up many times. V is TRBV5-6 and J is TRBJ2-7; D is possibly TRBD1 (6 bases). The CDR3 runs 16 residues. V lost 4 bases to trimming and J lost 3 bases, with 20 bases between them. Germline lookup yields CDR1 SGHDT and CDR2 YYEEEE. The DNA of the CDR3 is TGTGCCAGCAGCATGGGGGCAGGGGAAGCCGGCTACGAGCAGTACTTC. It codes for CASSMGAGEAGYEQYF.

This chain connects TRBV18 to TRBJ1-1; D unclear. Trimming stripped 5 bases from V and 1 base from J, with 8 bases between. Germline values: CDR1 KGHSH, CDR2 LQKENI. This CDR3 is 13 amino acids long. CDR3 DNA: TGTGCCAGCTCATCCCAGGCGAACACTGAAGCTTTCTTT. Its protein is CASSSQANTEAFF.

This clone was seen just once. This sequence joins TRBV2 and TRBJ2-4; TRBD1 matches 9 bases. V lost 6 bases to trimming and J lost 6 bases; unmatched junction nucleotides: 12. The CDR3 sequence is 16 residues long. Looked up from germline, CDR1 is SNHLY and CDR2 is FYNNEI. This CDR3 reads CASRPRVGQGRNIQYF. Written as DNA, the CDR3 is TGTGCCAGCAGACCTCGGGTGGGACAGGGACGAAACATTCAGTACTTC.

This clone is a singleton in its sample. The J gene is TRBJ2-3, the V gene TRBV25-1, with TRBD1 matching over 7 bases. Germline V gene sequence: CDR1 MGHDK, CDR2 SYGVNS. This CDR3 region has 16 residues. Trimming at V came to 2 bases and at J to 2 bases, leaving 7 bases not matched to a gene. Written as DNA, the CDR3 is TGTGCCAGCAGTGAAGGGGACAGAACCTACACAGATACGCAGTATTTT. Amino acids: CASSEGDRTYTDTQYF. The full variable domain, in which reference TRBV25-1 and TRBJ2-3 provide the parts outside the CDR3, is EADIYQTPRYLVIGTGKKITLECSQTMGHDKMYWYQQDPGMELHLIHYSYGVNSTEKGDLSSESTVSRIRTEHFPLTLESARPSHTSQYLCASSEGDRTYTDTQYFGPGTRLTVL.

V is TRBV7-9 and J is TRBJ2-1, with 12 bases aligning to TRBD2. Looked up from germline, CDR1 is SEHNR and CDR2 is FQNEAQ (reference sequence). V shed 1 base and J 13 bases; nucleotides not matched to a gene: 5. The CDR3 loop spans 14 amino acids. CDR3 residues: CASSLVGTSGPQFF. CDR3 DNA sequence: TGTGCCAGCAGCTTAGTCGGGACTAGCGGGCCTCAGTTCTTC. The full variable domain, in which reference TRBV7-9 and TRBJ2-1 provide the parts outside the CDR3, is DTGVSQNPRHKITKRGQNVTFRCDPISEHNRLYWYRQTLGQGPEFLTYFQNEAQLEKSRLLSDRFSAERPKGSFSTLEIQRTEQGDSAMYLCASSLVGTSGPQFFGPGTRLTVL.

This clone was detected only once. The rearrangement uses TRBV19 and TRBJ1-1, with D possibly matching TRBD1 (6 bases). CDR3 length: 14 residues. Germline V gene data show CDR1 as LNHDA and CDR2 as SQIVND (reference sequence). The V end lost 7 bases, the J end lost 2 bases, and 14 bases lay between the germline ends. In DNA form, the CDR3 reads TGTGCCAGTATGACGGGGGGCGCAAACACTGAAGCTTTCTTT. This translates into CASMTGGANTEAFF.

The chain uses TRBV7-2 and TRBJ2-3; D is possibly TRBD2 (6 bases). The ends were cut back, 5 bases at V and 0 bases at J, with 12 bases in the middle. The CDR3 runs to 15 residues. Germline V gene data show CDR1 as SGHTA and CDR2 as FQGNSA. The CDR3 DNA reads TGTGCCAGCAGCGCGGACTACCTCAGCACAGATACGCAGTATTTT. Translating gives CASSADYLSTDTQYF.

The V call is TRBV2, the J call TRBJ2-7, with unresolved D. Germline V lookup: CDR1 SNHLY, CDR2 FYNNEI. This CDR3 is built from 14 residues. The germline V and J ends were trimmed by 2 bases and 4 bases, with 12 bases remaining between them. CDR3 nucleotides: TGTGCCAGCAGTGAAACTAACCCCCCGTACGAGCAGTACTTC. It yields the protein CASSETNPPYEQYF.

The gene calls are TRBV7-8 and TRBJ2-1; 7 bases agree with TRBD1. The CDR3 is 16 amino acids. Trimming took 1 base from V and 5 from J; bases not matched to a gene: 8. CDR1 and CDR2 from the germline V gene are SGHVS and FQNEAQ. The CDR3 region is CASSLGGQVPNNEQFF. The DNA of the CDR3 is TGTGCCAGCAGCTTAGGCGGACAGGTACCTAACAATGAGCAGTTCTTC. The complete variable domain, with remaining parts taken from reference TRBV7-8 and TRBJ2-1, reads GAGVSQSPRYKVAKRGQDVALRCDPISGHVSLFWYQQALGQGPEFLTYFQNEAQLDKSGLPSDRFFAERPEGSVSTLKIQRTQQEDSAVYLCASSLGGQVPNNEQFFGPGTRLTVL.

The V call is TRBV9, the J call TRBJ2-1, with D possibly matching TRBD1 (5 bases). Germline V gene data show CDR1 as SGDLS and CDR2 as YYNGEE. Trimming removed 0 bases at V and 4 bases at J, with 8 bases between. The CDR3 is 14 amino acids. The CDR3 DNA reads as TGTGCCAGCAGCGTAGAACAGGATTACAATGAGCAGTTCTTC. Translation gives CASSVEQDYNEQFF. Filled out from reference TRBV9 and TRBJ2-1, the complete variable domain reads DSGVTQTPKHLITATGQRVTLRCSPRSGDLSVYWYQQSLDQGLQFLIQYYNGEERAKGNILERFSAQQFPDLHSELNLSSLELGDSALYFCASSVEQDYNEQFFGPGTRLTVL.

V gene TRBV18 combines with J gene TRBJ2-1; the D is unclear. The germline CDR1 and CDR2 sequences are KGHSH and LQKENI. The CDR3 contains 16 residues. V lost 1 base, J lost 5 bases, and 15 bases lay in between. This chain's CDR3 is CASSPRQNVRDNEQFF. The CDR3 region has the DNA TGTGCCAGCTCACCACGACAAAACGTGCGCGACAATGAGCAGTTCTTC.

The V call is TRBV9, the J call TRBJ2-1, with a tentative D call TRBD2 (5 bases). Trimming took off 0 bases at V and 6 bases at J, with 10 bases between the two ends. There are 14 residues in the CDR3. Germline V gene sequence: CDR1 SGDLS, CDR2 YYNGEE. The DNA of the CDR3 is TGTGCCAGCAGCGTAGGAGGGCCCCTCAATGAGCAGTTCTTC. Protein product: CASSVGGPLNEQFF.

The sample holds one count of this clone. The V gene is TRBV7-2, the J gene TRBJ2-1; the D gene is possibly TRBD1 (5 bases). Trimming took 1 base from V and 10 from J, leaving 11 bases between them. The CDR3 consists of 13 residues. Looked up from germline, CDR1 is SGHTA and CDR2 is FQGNSA. The CDR3 DNA is TGTGCCAGCAGCTTAGTTCAGGGAAGGGAGCAGTTCTTC. Translating it yields CASSLVQGREQFF.

This chain connects TRBV30 to TRBJ2-7; TRBD2 aligns across 14 bases. Germline V gene data show CDR1 as GTSNPN and CDR2 as SVGIG (reference sequence). CDR3 length equals 15 residues. The junction had 8 bases not matched to a gene; V was cut back by 4 bases and J by 6 bases. CDR3 nucleotides: TGTGCCTGGACCCTCGGGACTAGCGGGAGCAGCGAGCAGTACTTC. Amino acids: CAWTLGTSGSSEQYF.

The chain is built from TRBV4-1 and TRBJ2-2; TRBD2 matches 11 bases. Germline-derived CDR1 and CDR2 are MGHRA and YSYEKL. The CDR3 sequence is 19 residues long. V lost 4 bases to trimming and J lost 0 bases; unmatched junction nucleotides: 10. This chain's CDR3 is CASSPPGLAEIANTGELFF. The CDR3 DNA reads TGCGCCAGCAGCCCCCCGGGACTAGCGGAGATCGCGAACACCGGGGAGCTGTTTTTT.

The chain couples TRBV6-1 to TRBJ1-1; D is uncertain. The CDR3 extends over 15 amino acids. From germline, CDR1 is MNHNS and CDR2 SASEGT. V lost 0 bases and J lost 0, with 8 bases in between. The CDR3 DNA is TGTGCCAGCAGTGAAGCGCGTAGCTTGAACACTGAAGCTTTCTTT. Its protein is CASSEARSLNTEAFF.